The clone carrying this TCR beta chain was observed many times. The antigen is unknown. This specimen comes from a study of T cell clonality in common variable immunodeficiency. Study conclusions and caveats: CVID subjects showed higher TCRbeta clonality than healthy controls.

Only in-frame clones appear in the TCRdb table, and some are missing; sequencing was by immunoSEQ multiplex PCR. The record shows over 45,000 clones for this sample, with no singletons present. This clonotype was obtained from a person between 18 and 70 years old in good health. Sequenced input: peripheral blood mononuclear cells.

The CDR3 bases that were read are TGTGCCAGCAGCTTAGTAGGGCTAGCGGAAGAGACC. Protein: CASSLVGLAEET. The CDR3 in full is CASSLVGLAEETQYF. The chain joins TRBV7-2 to TRBJ2-5, with 7 nucleotides matching TRBD2. From the germline J gene comes the end of the CDR3, since the read stops 3 residues before it. CDR3 length: 15 residues. CDR1 SGHTA and CDR2 FQGNSA come from the germline V gene. V dropped 1 base and J dropped 3; count of bases not matched to a gene: 5.